Shown below are 14 T cell receptor beta chains from a single sample sequenced in a study of T-cell reconstitution after alpha-beta-depleted transplantation in children. For TCRbeta, the library was prepared with unique molecular identifiers. Each CDR3 protein gets one entry after TCRdb re-called the PCR reads with MiXCR. The sample comprises around 450,000 distinct CDR3 sequences, 10% of which are singletons, and 2% rests with the top ten. The material was PBMCs, obtained before TCRalphabeta/CD19-depleted stem cell transplant. The source is a child aged 2-15 years with inherited bone marrow failure, due to receive a stem cell transplant.

This clonotype was seen many times. This chain uses TRBV2 with TRBJ2-7, with 9 bases matching TRBD2. Germline-derived CDR1 and CDR2 are SNHLY and FYNNEI. V lost 3 bases, J lost 3 bases, and 6 bases stayed unmatched. The CDR3 contains 15 residues. The CDR3: CASSDRASGDYEQYF. Written as DNA, the CDR3 is TGTGCCAGCAGTGATCGGGCTAGCGGGGACTACGAGCAGTACTTC.

This clonotype was observed many times. The V gene is TRBV7-8, the J gene TRBJ2-5; D possibly corresponds to TRBD2 (6 bases). The V gene lost 5 bases and the J gene lost 4 bases, with 20 bases spanning the gap. CDR1 is SGHVS, CDR2 FQNEAQ, per germline. The CDR3 runs to 16 residues. CDR3 residues: CASSPSYGGLIETQYF. In nucleotides, the CDR3 is TGTGCCAGCAGCCCCTCTTACGGGGGTTTGATAGAGACCCAGTACTTC.

The sample holds many counts of this clonotype. The chain combines TRBV12-3 or TRBV12-4 with TRBJ2-5; no firm D call. The CDR3 has 16 residues. V gave up 3 bases and J gave up 2 bases, with 16 bases separating them. In DNA form, the CDR3 reads TGTGCCAGCAGTTTTCTTAGCTCCCTCCCTCAAGAGACCCAGTACTTC. Translation gives CASSFLSSLPQETQYF.

The table lists this clonotype with many counts. The V gene is TRBV3-1, the J gene TRBJ2-2, with 7 nucleotides matching TRBD2. This CDR3 region has 15 residues. Per the germline V gene, CDR1 is LGHDT and CDR2 is YNNKEL (reference sequence). The V and J ends lost 5 bases and 3 bases, in that order; junction bases with no gene match: 6. The CDR3 region has the DNA TGTGCCAGCAGCTTCGGGAGGCTCCACACCGGGGAGCTGTTTTTT. It codes for CASSFGRLHTGELFF.

The rearrangement links TRBV27 to TRBJ1-2; D is unclear. Per germline, CDR1 MNHEY and CDR2 SMNVEV (reference sequence). V lost 2 bases and J 3 bases, leaving 16 bases between the germline ends. This CDR3 contains 16 residues. The CDR3 DNA reads as TGTGCCAGCAGTTTACACCTCCCGGCTGCGGACTATGGCTACACCTTC. This encodes CASSLHLPAADYGYTF.

The J gene is TRBJ2-5, the V gene TRBV18; D remains unclear. V was cut by 0 bases and J by 5 bases, with 10 bases left in between. The CDR3 spans 14 residues. Germline assignment: CDR1 KGHSH and CDR2 LQKENI. Here the CDR3 reads CASSPPDTQETQYF. The CDR3 region has the DNA TGTGCCAGCTCACCACCTGACACACAGGAGACCCAGTACTTC.

This clonotype was picked up many times. The chain uses TRBV29-1 and TRBJ2-3, with TRBD1 as a possible D gene (5 bases). The CDR3 contains 12 residues. Trimming pared 8 bases from V and 2 bases from J, leaving 11 bases between. Germline values: CDR1 SQVTM, CDR2 ANQGSEA. CDR3 bases: TGCAGCACTGAGGACAACACAGATACGCAGTATTTT. The encoded protein is CSTEDNTDTQYF.

This clonotype came up many times. The chain is built from TRBV10-3 and TRBJ1-1; a weak D match, TRBD1 (5 bases). The CDR3 has 12 residues. Trimming cost V 10 bases and J 6 bases, with 15 bases left between them. Germline CDR1 is ENHRY and CDR2 is SYGVKD. The CDR3 bases are TGTGCCAGCTCCGTGAGGGGCTCTGAAGCTTTCTTT. It yields the protein CASSVRGSEAFF.

This clonotype was seen repeatedly, ten times or more. This rearrangement joins TRBV7-6 to TRBJ2-4; perhaps TRBD2 as D (5 bases). V was pared by 5 bases and J by 0 bases, with 17 bases between. The germline V gene encodes CDR1 SGHVS and CDR2 FNYEAQ. The CDR3 length is 17 residues. The CDR3 sequence is CASSPSPGLGAKNIQYF. The CDR3 DNA follows: TGTGCCAGCAGCCCCTCACCCGGACTGGGAGCCAAAAACATTCAGTACTTC.

There are many counts of this clonotype. The chain couples TRBV5-4 to TRBJ2-3; D call uncertain. The CDR3 spans 13 residues. Trimming shortened V by 3 bases and J by 6 bases, and 11 bases separated the two germline ends. In germline, CDR1 is SGHNT, CDR2 YYREEE (reference sequence). The CDR3 DNA reads as TGTGCCAGCAGCTCGGACCCGGCGGATACGCAGTATTTT. As protein: CASSSDPADTQYF.

The chain has TRBV3-1 and TRBJ1-2; 7 bases match TRBD1. Germline CDR1 is LGHDT and CDR2 is YNNKEL (reference sequence). The CDR3 is 16 residues long. The V segment lost 4 bases and the J segment 5 bases; nucleotides outside the gene matches: 13. The DNA for the CDR3 is TGTGCCAGCAGCCCCCAGGCGGACAGGAGCCTATATGGCTACACCTTC. It yields the protein CASSPQADRSLYGYTF. Filled out from reference TRBV3-1 and TRBJ1-2, the complete variable domain reads DTAVSQTPKYLVTQMGNDKSIKCEQNLGHDTMYWYKQDSKKFLKIMFSYNNKELIINETVPNRFSPKSPDKAHLNLHINSLELGDSAVYFCASSPQADRSLYGYTFGSGTRLTVV.

This sequence joins TRBV12-3 or TRBV12-4 and TRBJ1-2; a possible D gene is TRBD1 (5 bases). This CDR3 region has 15 residues. The V end was cut by 2 bases, the J end by 2 bases, with 12 bases between. CDR3 bases: TGTGCCAGCAGTTTATCCCCGTGGGGGAACTATGGCTACACCTTC. Translating it yields CASSLSPWGNYGYTF.

This clonotype was seen many times. The V gene is TRBV9, the J gene TRBJ2-1; TRBD2 matches at 8 bases. CDR3 length: 15 amino acids. Germline trimming cut 2 bases from V and 7 bases from J; bases unmatched to any gene: 8. CDR1 and CDR2 from the germline V gene are SGDLS and YYNGEE. For the CDR3, the DNA is TGTGCCAGCAGCGTGCTTAGCGGGAATGTAAATGAGCAGTTCTTC. It is translated as CASSVLSGNVNEQFF.

This clonotype was recorded many times. This chain links TRBV6-2 or TRBV6-3 with TRBJ2-7; maybe TRBD1 (6 bases). The V gene's germline CDR1 is MNHEY and CDR2 SVGEGT. V was cut by 5 bases and J by 0 bases, with 11 bases left in between. The CDR3 runs to 14 residues. CDR3 in DNA: TGTGCCAGCAGTCCGGGACACCTCTCCTACGAGCAGTACTTC. Translated: CASSPGHLSYEQYF.